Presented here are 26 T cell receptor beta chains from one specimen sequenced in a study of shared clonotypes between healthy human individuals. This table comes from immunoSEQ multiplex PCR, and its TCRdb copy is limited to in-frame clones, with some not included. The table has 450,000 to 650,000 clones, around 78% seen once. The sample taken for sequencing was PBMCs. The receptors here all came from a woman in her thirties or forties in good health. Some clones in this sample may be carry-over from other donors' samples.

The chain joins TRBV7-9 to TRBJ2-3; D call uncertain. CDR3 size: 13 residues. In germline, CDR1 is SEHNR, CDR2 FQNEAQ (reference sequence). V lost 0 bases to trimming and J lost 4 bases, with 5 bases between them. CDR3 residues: CASSLAGSDTQYF. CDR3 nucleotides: TGTGCCAGCAGCTTAGCGGGGTCAGATACGCAGTATTTT.

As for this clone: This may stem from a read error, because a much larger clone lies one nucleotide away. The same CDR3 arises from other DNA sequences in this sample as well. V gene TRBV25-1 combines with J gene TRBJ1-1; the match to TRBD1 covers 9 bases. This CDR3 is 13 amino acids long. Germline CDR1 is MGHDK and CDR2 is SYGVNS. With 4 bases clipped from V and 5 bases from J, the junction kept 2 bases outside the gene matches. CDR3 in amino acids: CASSATGGTEAFF. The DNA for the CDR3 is TGTGCCAGCAGTGCGACAGGGGGTACTGAAGCTTTCTTT.

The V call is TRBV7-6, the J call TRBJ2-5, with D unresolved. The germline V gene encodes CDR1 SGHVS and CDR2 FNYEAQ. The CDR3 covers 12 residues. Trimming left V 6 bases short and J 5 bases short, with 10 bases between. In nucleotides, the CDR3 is TGTGCCAGCAGGGAGACGGCCGAGACCCAGTACTTC. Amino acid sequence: CASRETAETQYF.

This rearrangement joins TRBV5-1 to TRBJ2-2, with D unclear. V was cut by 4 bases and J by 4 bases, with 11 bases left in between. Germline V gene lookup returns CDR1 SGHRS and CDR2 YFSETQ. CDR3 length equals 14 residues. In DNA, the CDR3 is TGCGCCAGCAGCCTCGATAGGCTCACCGGGGAGCTGTTTTTT. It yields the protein CASSLDRLTGELFF.

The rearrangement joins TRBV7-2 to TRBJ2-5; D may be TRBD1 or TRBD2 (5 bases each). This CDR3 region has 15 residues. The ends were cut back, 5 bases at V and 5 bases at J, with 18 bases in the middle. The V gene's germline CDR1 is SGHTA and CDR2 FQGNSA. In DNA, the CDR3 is TGTGCCAGCAGCCCCGGGACGTTATTGGCGGAGACCCAGTACTTC. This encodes CASSPGTLLAETQYF.

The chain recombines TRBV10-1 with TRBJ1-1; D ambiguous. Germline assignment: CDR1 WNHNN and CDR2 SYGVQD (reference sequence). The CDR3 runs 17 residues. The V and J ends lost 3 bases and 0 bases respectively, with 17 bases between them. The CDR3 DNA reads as TGCGCCAGCAGTGATGGTGGAGTAGGCTCTTTGAACACTGAAGCTTTCTTT. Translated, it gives CASSDGGVGSLNTEAFF.

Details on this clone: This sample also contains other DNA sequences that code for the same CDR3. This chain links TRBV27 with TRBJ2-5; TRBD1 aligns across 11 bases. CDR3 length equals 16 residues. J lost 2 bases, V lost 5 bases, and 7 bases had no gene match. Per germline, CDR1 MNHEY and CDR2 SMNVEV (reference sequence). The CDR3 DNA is TGTGCCAGCAGTCCAGGGACAGGGGGTTTACAAGAGACCCAGTACTTC. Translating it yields CASSPGTGGLQETQYF.

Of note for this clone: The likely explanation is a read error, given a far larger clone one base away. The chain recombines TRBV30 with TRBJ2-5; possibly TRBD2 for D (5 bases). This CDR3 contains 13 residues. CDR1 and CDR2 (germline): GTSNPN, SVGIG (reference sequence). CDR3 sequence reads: CAWSYSAQGTQYF. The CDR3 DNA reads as TGTGCCTGGAGTTATAGCGCCCAAGGGACCCAGTACTTC.

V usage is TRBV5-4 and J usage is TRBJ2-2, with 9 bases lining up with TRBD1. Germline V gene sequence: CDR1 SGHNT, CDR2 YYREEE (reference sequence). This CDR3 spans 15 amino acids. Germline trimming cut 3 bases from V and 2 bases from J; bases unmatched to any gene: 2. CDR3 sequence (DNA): TGTGCCAGCAGCTGGGACAGGGAAAACACCGGGGAGCTGTTTTTT. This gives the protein CASSWDRENTGELFF.

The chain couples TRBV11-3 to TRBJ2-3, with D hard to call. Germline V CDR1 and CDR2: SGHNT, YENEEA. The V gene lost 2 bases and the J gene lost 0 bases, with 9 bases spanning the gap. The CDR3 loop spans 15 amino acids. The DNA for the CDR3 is TGTGCCAGCAGCTTAATTCGTCCGAGCACAGATACGCAGTATTTT. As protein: CASSLIRPSTDTQYF.

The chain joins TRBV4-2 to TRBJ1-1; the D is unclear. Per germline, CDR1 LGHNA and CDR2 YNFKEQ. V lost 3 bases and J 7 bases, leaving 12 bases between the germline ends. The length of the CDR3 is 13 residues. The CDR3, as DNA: TGTGCCAGCAGCCAGGACCCGACCCTTGAAGCTTTCTTT. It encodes CASSQDPTLEAFF.

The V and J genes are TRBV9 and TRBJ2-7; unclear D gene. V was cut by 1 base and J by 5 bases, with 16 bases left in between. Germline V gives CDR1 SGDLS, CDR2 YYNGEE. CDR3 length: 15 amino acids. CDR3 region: CASSVSPLRSHEQYF. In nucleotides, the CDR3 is TGTGCCAGCAGCGTATCCCCCCTGCGGTCGCACGAGCAGTACTTC.

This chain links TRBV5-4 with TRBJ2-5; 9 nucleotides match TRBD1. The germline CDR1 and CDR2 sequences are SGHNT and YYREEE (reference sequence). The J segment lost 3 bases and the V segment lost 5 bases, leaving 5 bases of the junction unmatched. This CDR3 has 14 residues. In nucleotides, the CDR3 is TGTGCCAGCAGGGCCGGACAGGGGAAAGAGACCCAGTACTTC. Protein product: CASRAGQGKETQYF.

CDR3 DNA sequence: TGTGCCAGCAGCTTCGGGACTAGCGGATACTACGAGCAGTACTTC. The encoded protein is CASSFGTSGYYEQYF. The V gene is TRBV5-4, the J gene TRBJ2-7, with 11 bases matching TRBD2. Germline CDR1 SGHNT, CDR2 YYREEE (reference sequence). This CDR3 is 15 amino acids long. V was pared by 2 bases and J by 3 bases, with 4 bases of the junction left unmatched.

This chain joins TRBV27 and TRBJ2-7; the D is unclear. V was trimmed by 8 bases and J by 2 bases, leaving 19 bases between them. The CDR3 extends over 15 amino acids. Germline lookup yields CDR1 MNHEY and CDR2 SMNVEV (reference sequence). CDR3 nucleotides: TGTGCCAGCTCCCCACTCGGACCGTCGACCTACGAGCAGTACTTC. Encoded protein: CASSPLGPSTYEQYF.

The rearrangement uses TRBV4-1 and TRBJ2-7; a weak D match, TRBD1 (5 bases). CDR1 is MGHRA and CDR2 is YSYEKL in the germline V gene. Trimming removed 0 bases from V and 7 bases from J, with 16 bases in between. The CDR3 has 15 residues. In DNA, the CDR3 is TGCGCCAGCAGCCAAGATAACGCCAGGGCAATTGAGCAGTACTTC. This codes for CASSQDNARAIEQYF.

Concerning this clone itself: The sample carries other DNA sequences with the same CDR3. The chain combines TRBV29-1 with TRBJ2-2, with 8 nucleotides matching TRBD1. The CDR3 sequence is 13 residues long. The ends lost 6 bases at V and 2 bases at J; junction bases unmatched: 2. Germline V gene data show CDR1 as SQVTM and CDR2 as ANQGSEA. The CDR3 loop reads CSVDRGNTGELFF. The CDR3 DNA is TGCAGCGTCGACAGGGGAAACACCGGGGAGCTGTTTTTT.

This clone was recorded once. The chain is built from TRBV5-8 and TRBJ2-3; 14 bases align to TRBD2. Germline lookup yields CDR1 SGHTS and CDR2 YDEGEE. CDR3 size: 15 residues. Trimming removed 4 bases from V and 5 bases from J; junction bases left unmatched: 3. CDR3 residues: CASSPGTSGRDTQYF. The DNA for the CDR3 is TGTGCCAGCAGCCCAGGGACTAGCGGGAGAGATACGCAGTATTTT.

The CDR3 protein is CASSPDTSGNTIYF. Here the CDR3 DNA reads TGTGCCAGCAGCCCCGACACCTCTGGAAACACCATATATTTT. The J gene is TRBJ1-3, the V gene TRBV7-9; D is uncertain. Germline V gene lookup returns CDR1 SEHNR and CDR2 FQNEAQ (reference sequence). This CDR3 is 14 amino acids long. V shed 5 bases and J shed 0 bases, with 8 bases lying between them.

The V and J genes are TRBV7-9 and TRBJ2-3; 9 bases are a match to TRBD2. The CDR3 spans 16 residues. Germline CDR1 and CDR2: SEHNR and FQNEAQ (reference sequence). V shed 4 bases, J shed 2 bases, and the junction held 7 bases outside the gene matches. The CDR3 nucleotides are TGTGCCAGCAGCTATATAGCGGGAGCAGACACAGATACGCAGTATTTT. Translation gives CASSYIAGADTDTQYF.

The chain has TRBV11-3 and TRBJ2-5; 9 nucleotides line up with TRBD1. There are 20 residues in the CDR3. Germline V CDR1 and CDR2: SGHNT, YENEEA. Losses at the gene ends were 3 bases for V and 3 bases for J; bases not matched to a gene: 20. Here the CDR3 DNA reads TGTGCCAGCAGCTTCGAATCAAAACCCCACGACAGGGGGTTAGAAGAGACCCAGTACTTC. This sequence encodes CASSFESKPHDRGLEETQYF.

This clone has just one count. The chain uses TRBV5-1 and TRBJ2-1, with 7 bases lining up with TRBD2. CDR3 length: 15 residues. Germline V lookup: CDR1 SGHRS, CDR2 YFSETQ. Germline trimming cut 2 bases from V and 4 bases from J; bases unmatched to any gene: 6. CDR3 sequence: CASSFLAESYNEQFF. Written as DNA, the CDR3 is TGCGCCAGCAGCTTCCTAGCGGAGAGTTACAATGAGCAGTTCTTC.

CDR3 amino acids: CASSPGQGAWGYTF. DNA of the CDR3: TGTGCCAGCAGCCCGGGACAGGGGGCGTGGGGCTACACCTTC. V usage is TRBV5-4 and J usage is TRBJ1-2, with 12 bases aligning to TRBD1. This CDR3 has 14 amino acids. Germline V CDR1 and CDR2: SGHNT, YYREEE (reference sequence). V trimming: 4 bases; J trimming: 8 bases; junction bases outside the gene matches: 6.

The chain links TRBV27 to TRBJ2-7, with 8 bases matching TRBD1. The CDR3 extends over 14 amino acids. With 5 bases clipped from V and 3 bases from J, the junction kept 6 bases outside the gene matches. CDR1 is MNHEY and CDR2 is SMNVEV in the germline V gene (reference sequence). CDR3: CASSPRTGIYEQYF. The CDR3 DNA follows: TGTGCCAGCAGTCCTCGGACAGGGATCTACGAGCAGTACTTC.

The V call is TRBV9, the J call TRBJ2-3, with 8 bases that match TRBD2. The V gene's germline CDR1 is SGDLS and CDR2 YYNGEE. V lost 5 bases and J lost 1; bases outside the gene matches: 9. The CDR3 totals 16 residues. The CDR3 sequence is CASSLTSGRGTDTQYF. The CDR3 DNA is TGTGCCAGCAGTCTTACTAGCGGCCGGGGCACAGATACGCAGTATTTT.

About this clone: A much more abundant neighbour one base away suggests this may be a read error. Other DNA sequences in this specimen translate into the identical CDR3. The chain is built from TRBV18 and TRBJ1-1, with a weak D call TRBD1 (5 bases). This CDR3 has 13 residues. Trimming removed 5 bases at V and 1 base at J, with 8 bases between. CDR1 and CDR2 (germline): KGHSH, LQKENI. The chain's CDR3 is CASSGQSNTEAFF. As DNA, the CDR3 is TGTGCCAGCTCAGGACAATCGAACACTGAAGCTTTCTTT.